These T cell receptor beta chains were read from a single sample in a study of blood T cell repertoires in COVID-19. Data came from immunoSEQ multiplex PCR; TCRdb stores just in-frame clones and leaves some out. The sample consists of 100,000 to 150,000 clones, roughly 88% of them appearing once. The sequenced material came from peripheral blood. The receptors stem from a woman older than 75 with acute or convalescent COVID-19. The CDR3 runs from the conserved cysteine through the conserved F or W. The order of the fields is CDR3 DNA, CDR3 protein, J gene, D gene, V gene, clone size. A D gene is named only where the DNA matches it firmly. A row's size may be missing; if present it is once, few, many or a size class.

cdr3_nt: TGTGCCAGCAGCTTCGCAGGGGCGAACACCGGGGAGCTGTTTTTT
cdr3_aa: CASSFAGANTGELFF
j_call: TRBJ2-2
d_call: .
v_call: TRBV7-3
clone_size: once

cdr3_nt: TGTGCCAGCAGCTTAGAGGACAGGTTGAACGAGCAGTACTTC
cdr3_aa: CASSLEDRLNEQYF
j_call: TRBJ2-7
d_call: TRBD1
v_call: TRBV7-8
clone_size: .

cdr3_nt: TGTGCCAGCAGCTTACTAAGGGGACATGGTACAGATACGCAGTATTTT
cdr3_aa: CASSLLRGHGTDTQYF
j_call: TRBJ2-3
d_call: .
v_call: TRBV5-4
clone_size: .

cdr3_nt: TGTGCCAGCAGTGACTACAGGGGGAAAGAAGCTTTCTTT
cdr3_aa: CASSDYRGKEAFF
j_call: TRBJ1-1
d_call: TRBD1
v_call: TRBV25-1
clone_size: .

cdr3_nt: TGTGCCAGCACGTTAACCAGCGGTATCCAAGAGACCCAGTACTTC
cdr3_aa: CASTLTSGIQETQYF
j_call: TRBJ2-5
d_call: .
v_call: TRBV7-7
clone_size: .

cdr3_nt: TGTGCCAGCAGCCCAGACAGGGGATACGAGCAGTACTTC
cdr3_aa: CASSPDRGYEQYF
j_call: TRBJ2-7
d_call: TRBD1
v_call: TRBV11-2
clone_size: .

cdr3_nt: TGTGCCAGCAGTGCAAGCCGGGACAGGGTTTATGGCTACACCTTC
cdr3_aa: CASSASRDRVYGYTF
j_call: TRBJ1-2
d_call: TRBD1
v_call: TRBV6-6
clone_size: .

cdr3_nt: TGTGCCAGCTCCAAGAACTCGTATAGCAATCAGCCCCAGCATTTT
cdr3_aa: CASSKNSYSNQPQHF
j_call: TRBJ1-5
d_call: .
v_call: TRBV6-5
clone_size: .

cdr3_nt: TGTGCCAGCAGCCGACTAGCGGGGTCCTACGAGCAGTACTTC
cdr3_aa: CASSRLAGSYEQYF
j_call: TRBJ2-7
d_call: TRBD2
v_call: TRBV13
clone_size: .

cdr3_nt: TGCGCCAGCAGCCCCCAGCTAGCGGTGAAAGGGGCCAAAAACATTCAGTACTTC
cdr3_aa: CASSPQLAVKGAKNIQYF
j_call: TRBJ2-4
d_call: TRBD2
v_call: TRBV4-1
clone_size: .

cdr3_nt: TGTGCCAGCAGCTCCGCCGGGACACATTCCTACAATGAGCAGTTCTTC
cdr3_aa: CASSSAGTHSYNEQFF
j_call: TRBJ2-1
d_call: .
v_call: TRBV7-9
clone_size: .

cdr3_nt: TGTGCCAGCAGCCAAGTGCCCGGTTATAATTCACCCCTCCACTTT
cdr3_aa: CASSQVPGYNSPLHF
j_call: TRBJ1-6
d_call: .
v_call: TRBV3-1/TRBV3-2
clone_size: once

cdr3_nt: TGTGCCAGCAGCGGGTCTAGCGGGATAAGACACAATGAGCAGTTCTTC
cdr3_aa: CASSGSSGIRHNEQFF
j_call: TRBJ2-1
d_call: TRBD2
v_call: TRBV28
clone_size: .

cdr3_nt: TGCGCCAGCAGCTTGGCCAATAGCGGGGGCTCCTACGAGCAGTACTTC
cdr3_aa: CASSLANSGGSYEQYF
j_call: TRBJ2-7
d_call: TRBD2
v_call: TRBV5-1
clone_size: .

cdr3_nt: TGTGCCAGCAGAGGGACAGGGTTCGAAAAACTGTTTTTT
cdr3_aa: CASRGTGFEKLFF
j_call: TRBJ1-4
d_call: TRBD1
v_call: TRBV27
clone_size: .

cdr3_nt: TGCGCCAGCAGCTTTGGTACGGGCTATGGCTACACCTTC
cdr3_aa: CASSFGTGYGYTF
j_call: TRBJ1-2
d_call: .
v_call: TRBV5-1
clone_size: .

cdr3_nt: TGCGCCAGCAGCTTGGTTCACACCTACAATGAGCAGTTCTTC
cdr3_aa: CASSLVHTYNEQFF
j_call: TRBJ2-1
d_call: .
v_call: TRBV5-1
clone_size: .

cdr3_nt: TGTGCCAGTAGCCCGGGACAGGCAGGCTCCTATAATTCACCCCTCCACTTT
cdr3_aa: CASSPGQAGSYNSPLHF
j_call: TRBJ1-6
d_call: TRBD1
v_call: TRBV19
clone_size: .

cdr3_nt: TGCAGCGTCCGGGAAGGGCCAGGGGGTAAAGCTTTCTTT
cdr3_aa: CSVREGPGGKAFF
j_call: TRBJ1-1
d_call: TRBD1
v_call: TRBV29-1
clone_size: .

cdr3_nt: TGTGCCAGCAGCTCGCAGGGGCGCTCCTACGAGCAGTACTTC
cdr3_aa: CASSSQGRSYEQYF
j_call: TRBJ2-7
d_call: .
v_call: TRBV5-4
clone_size: .

cdr3_nt: TGTGCCAGCAGTCCCCCCGGGACTAGCGGATACAATGAGCAGTTCTTC
cdr3_aa: CASSPPGTSGYNEQFF
j_call: TRBJ2-1
d_call: TRBD2
v_call: TRBV28
clone_size: .

cdr3_nt: TGTGCCAGCCGGACAGGGGGACAGGGATCCGAGCAGTACTTC
cdr3_aa: CASRTGGQGSEQYF
j_call: TRBJ2-7
d_call: TRBD1
v_call: TRBV28
clone_size: .

cdr3_nt: TGTGCCAGCAGCCGGGACAGGGGGTTGGAGACCCAGTACTTC
cdr3_aa: CASSRDRGLETQYF
j_call: TRBJ2-5
d_call: TRBD1
v_call: TRBV9
clone_size: .

cdr3_nt: TGTGCCAGTAGTATCCGGGACAGGGGAGAGACCCAGTACTTC
cdr3_aa: CASSIRDRGETQYF
j_call: TRBJ2-5
d_call: TRBD1
v_call: TRBV19
clone_size: .

cdr3_nt: TGTGCCAGCAGTTACTTCTTGCTCCGGGGGAATGAGCAGTTCTTC
cdr3_aa: CASSYFLLRGNEQFF
j_call: TRBJ2-1
d_call: .
v_call: TRBV6-2/TRBV6-3
clone_size: .

cdr3_nt: TGTGCCAGCAGTCTGAGACTAGCGGGGTACCAAGAGACCCAGTACTTC
cdr3_aa: CASSLRLAGYQETQYF
j_call: TRBJ2-5
d_call: TRBD2
v_call: TRBV7-9
clone_size: .

cdr3_nt: TGTGCCAGCACCAGAAAGGACAGTAATGAAAAACTGTTTTTT
cdr3_aa: CASTRKDSNEKLFF
j_call: TRBJ1-4
d_call: .
v_call: TRBV5-8
clone_size: .

cdr3_nt: TGTGCCAGCAGCGGACCAGGGGTTGGCACCGGGGAGCTGTTTTTT
cdr3_aa: CASSGPGVGTGELFF
j_call: TRBJ2-2
d_call: .
v_call: TRBV7-3
clone_size: .

cdr3_nt: TGTGCCAGCAGCGCCCCATGGGCGGACTACTATGGCTACACCTTC
cdr3_aa: CASSAPWADYYGYTF
j_call: TRBJ1-2
d_call: .
v_call: TRBV9
clone_size: .

cdr3_nt: TGTGCCAGTAGTCGACCTAGTAGCACAGATACGCAGTATTTT
cdr3_aa: CASSRPSSTDTQYF
j_call: TRBJ2-3
d_call: .
v_call: TRBV19
clone_size: few

cdr3_nt: TGTGCCAGCAGTCTTTTTCACCGGGACATAGGGGAAAAACTGTTTTTT
cdr3_aa: CASSLFHRDIGEKLFF
j_call: TRBJ1-4
d_call: .
v_call: TRBV7-2
clone_size: .

cdr3_nt: TGTGCCAGCACCAAGACAGGGGTATTTGGCTACACCTTC
cdr3_aa: CASTKTGVFGYTF
j_call: TRBJ1-2
d_call: TRBD1
v_call: TRBV12-3/TRBV12-4
clone_size: .

cdr3_nt: TGTGCCAGCAGGGGCCGGCGAAGTAATTCACCCCTCCACTTT
cdr3_aa: CASRGRRSNSPLHF
j_call: TRBJ1-6
d_call: .
v_call: TRBV28
clone_size: .

cdr3_nt: TGTGCCAGTAGTGAAAAGGGGACTAGCGGGAGAGAGACCCAGTACTTC
cdr3_aa: CASSEKGTSGRETQYF
j_call: TRBJ2-5
d_call: TRBD2
v_call: TRBV19
clone_size: .

cdr3_nt: TGTGCCAGCAGCGTCCCTAGTATAGAACAGGGTAGCTACACCTTC
cdr3_aa: CASSVPSIEQGSYTF
j_call: TRBJ1-2
d_call: .
v_call: TRBV9
clone_size: .

cdr3_nt: TGTGCCAGCAGCGAAGGAGGGAAGCGATCCCTCCTTGAGCAGTTCTTC
cdr3_aa: CASSEGGKRSLLEQFF
j_call: TRBJ2-1
d_call: .
v_call: TRBV6-1
clone_size: .

cdr3_nt: TGTGCCAGCTCACCCCCCCCCTGGCAGGGGAACTATGGCTACACCTTC
cdr3_aa: CASSPPPWQGNYGYTF
j_call: TRBJ1-2
d_call: .
v_call: TRBV18
clone_size: .

cdr3_nt: TGCGCCAGCAGCTTGGAAGCGGGACCCTCCTACGAGCAGTACTTC
cdr3_aa: CASSLEAGPSYEQYF
j_call: TRBJ2-7
d_call: TRBD2
v_call: TRBV5-1
clone_size: .

cdr3_nt: TGTGCCACTAATCAGGGTACTAGCAATCAGCCCCAGCATTTT
cdr3_aa: CATNQGTSNQPQHF
j_call: TRBJ1-5
d_call: .
v_call: TRBV10-3
clone_size: .

cdr3_nt: TGTGCCACCAGCAGACATCAAGAGACCCAGTACTTC
cdr3_aa: CATSRHQETQYF
j_call: TRBJ2-5
d_call: .
v_call: TRBV15
clone_size: .

cdr3_nt: TGTGCCAGCAGTTGGGGACAGCTGAACACCGGGGAGCTGTTTTTT
cdr3_aa: CASSWGQLNTGELFF
j_call: TRBJ2-2
d_call: TRBD1
v_call: TRBV6-5
clone_size: .

cdr3_nt: TGTGCCAGCAGCCAAGTGATAGCGGGGGGGCGGTCGGAGACCCAGTACTTC
cdr3_aa: CASSQVIAGGRSETQYF
j_call: TRBJ2-5
d_call: TRBD2
v_call: TRBV4-2
clone_size: .

cdr3_nt: TGTGCCAGCAGCTTCATCCATGAGCAGTTCTTC
cdr3_aa: CASSFIHEQFF
j_call: TRBJ2-1
d_call: .
v_call: TRBV3-1/TRBV3-2
clone_size: .

cdr3_nt: TGTGCCAGCTCACCGTTACGGCAGGGCCAAGAGACCCAGTACTTC
cdr3_aa: CASSPLRQGQETQYF
j_call: TRBJ2-5
d_call: .
v_call: TRBV18
clone_size: .

cdr3_nt: TGTGCCAGTAGTATCGGGCCGGGGGGAGGAGTAGATACGCAGTATTTT
cdr3_aa: CASSIGPGGGVDTQYF
j_call: TRBJ2-3
d_call: TRBD2
v_call: TRBV19
clone_size: .